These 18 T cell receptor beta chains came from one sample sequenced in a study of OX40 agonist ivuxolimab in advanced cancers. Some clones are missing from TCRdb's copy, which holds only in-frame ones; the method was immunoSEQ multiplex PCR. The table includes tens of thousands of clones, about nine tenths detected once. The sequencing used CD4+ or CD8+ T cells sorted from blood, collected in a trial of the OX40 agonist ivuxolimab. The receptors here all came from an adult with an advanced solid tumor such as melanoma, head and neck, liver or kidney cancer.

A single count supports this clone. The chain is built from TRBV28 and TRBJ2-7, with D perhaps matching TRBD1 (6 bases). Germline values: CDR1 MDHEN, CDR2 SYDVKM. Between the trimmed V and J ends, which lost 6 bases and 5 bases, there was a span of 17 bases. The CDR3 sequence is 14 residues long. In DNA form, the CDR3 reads TGTGCCAGCAGCTCTCAGGGGACCGGGGACGAGCAGTACTTC. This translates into CASSSQGTGDEQYF.

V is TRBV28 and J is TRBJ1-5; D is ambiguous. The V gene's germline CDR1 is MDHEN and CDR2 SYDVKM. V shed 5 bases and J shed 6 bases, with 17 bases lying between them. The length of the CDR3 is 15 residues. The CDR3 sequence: CASSGQTGVGQPQHF. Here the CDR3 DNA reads TGTGCCAGCAGTGGGCAGACTGGGGTGGGTCAGCCCCAGCATTTT.

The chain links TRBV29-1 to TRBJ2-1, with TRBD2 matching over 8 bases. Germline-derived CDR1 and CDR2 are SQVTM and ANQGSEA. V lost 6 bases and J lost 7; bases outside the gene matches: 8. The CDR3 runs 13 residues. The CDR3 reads CSVAESGSNEQFF. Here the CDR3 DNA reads TGCAGCGTCGCGGAGAGCGGGAGTAATGAGCAGTTCTTC.

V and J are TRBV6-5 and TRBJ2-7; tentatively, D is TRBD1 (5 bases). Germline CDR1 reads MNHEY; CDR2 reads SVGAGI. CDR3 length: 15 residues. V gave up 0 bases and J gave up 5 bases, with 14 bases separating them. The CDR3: CASSYSIQGKNEQYF. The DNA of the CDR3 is TGTGCCAGCAGTTACTCGATCCAGGGAAAGAACGAGCAGTACTTC.

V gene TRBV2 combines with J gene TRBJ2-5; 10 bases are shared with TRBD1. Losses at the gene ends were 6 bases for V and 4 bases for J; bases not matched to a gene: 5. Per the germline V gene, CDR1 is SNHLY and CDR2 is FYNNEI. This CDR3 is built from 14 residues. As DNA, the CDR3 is TGTGCCAGCAGCCCCGACAGGGGGCGAGAGACCCAGTACTTC. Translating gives CASSPDRGRETQYF.

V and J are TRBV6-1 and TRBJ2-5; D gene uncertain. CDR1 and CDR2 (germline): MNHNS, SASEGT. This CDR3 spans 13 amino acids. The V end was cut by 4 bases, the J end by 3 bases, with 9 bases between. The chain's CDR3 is CASSVYQEETQYF. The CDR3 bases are TGTGCCAGCAGTGTGTACCAGGAAGAGACCCAGTACTTC.

The CDR3 DNA reads as TGTGCCAGCAGCTTAGGTGGGACGGCCGAAAAACTGTTTTTT. Protein product: CASSLGGTAEKLFF. J is TRBJ1-4 and V is TRBV7-9; D is perhaps TRBD1 (5 bases). V was clipped by 1 base and J by 8 bases, with 11 bases between them. The germline V gene has CDR1 SEHNR and CDR2 FQNEAQ (reference sequence). The CDR3 runs 14 residues.

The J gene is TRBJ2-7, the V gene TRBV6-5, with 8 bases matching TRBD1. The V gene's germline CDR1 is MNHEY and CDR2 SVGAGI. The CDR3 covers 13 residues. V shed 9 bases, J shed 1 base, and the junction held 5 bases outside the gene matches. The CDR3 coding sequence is TGTGCCAGACCGGGACAGGAGTCCTACGAGCAGTACTTC. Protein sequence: CARPGQESYEQYF.

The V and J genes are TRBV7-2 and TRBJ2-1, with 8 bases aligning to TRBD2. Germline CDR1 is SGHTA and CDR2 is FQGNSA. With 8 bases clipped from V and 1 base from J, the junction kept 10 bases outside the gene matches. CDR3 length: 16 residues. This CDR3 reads CASRLGAGGSYNEQFF. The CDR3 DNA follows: TGTGCCAGCCGTCTAGGGGCGGGGGGTTCCTACAATGAGCAGTTCTTC.

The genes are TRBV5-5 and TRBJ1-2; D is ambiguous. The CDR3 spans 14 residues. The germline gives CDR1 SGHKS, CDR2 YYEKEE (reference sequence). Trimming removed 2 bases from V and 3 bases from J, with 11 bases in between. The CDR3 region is CASSLSGIDYGYTF. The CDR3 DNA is TGTGCCAGCAGCTTAAGCGGTATCGACTATGGCTACACCTTC.

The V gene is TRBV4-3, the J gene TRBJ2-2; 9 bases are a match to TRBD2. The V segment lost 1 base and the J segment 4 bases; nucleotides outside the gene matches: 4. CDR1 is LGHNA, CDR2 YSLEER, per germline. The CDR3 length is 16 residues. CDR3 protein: CASSQGLRGGTGELFF. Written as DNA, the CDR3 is TGCGCCAGCAGCCAAGGTTTGCGGGGGGGCACCGGGGAGCTGTTTTTT.

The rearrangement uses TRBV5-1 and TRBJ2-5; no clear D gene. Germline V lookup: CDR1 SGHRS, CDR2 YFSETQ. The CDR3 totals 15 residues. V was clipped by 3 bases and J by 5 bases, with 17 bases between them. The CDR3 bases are TGCGCCAGCAGCTCGGCCCCCAATGGGATCGAGACCCAGTACTTC. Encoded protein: CASSSAPNGIETQYF.

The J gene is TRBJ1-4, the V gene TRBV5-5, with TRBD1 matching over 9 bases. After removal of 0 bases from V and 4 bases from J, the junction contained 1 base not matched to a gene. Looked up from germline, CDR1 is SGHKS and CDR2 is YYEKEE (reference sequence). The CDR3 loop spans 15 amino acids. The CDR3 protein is CASSLDRGRNEKLFF. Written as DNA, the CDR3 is TGTGCCAGCAGCTTGGACAGGGGGCGTAATGAAAAACTGTTTTTT.

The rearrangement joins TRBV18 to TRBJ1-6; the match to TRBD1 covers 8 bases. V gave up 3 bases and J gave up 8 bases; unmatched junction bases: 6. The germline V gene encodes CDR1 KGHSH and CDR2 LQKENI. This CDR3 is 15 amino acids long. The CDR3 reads CASSPRTGLDSPLHF. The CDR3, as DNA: TGTGCCAGCTCACCCAGGACAGGGTTAGATTCACCCCTCCACTTT.

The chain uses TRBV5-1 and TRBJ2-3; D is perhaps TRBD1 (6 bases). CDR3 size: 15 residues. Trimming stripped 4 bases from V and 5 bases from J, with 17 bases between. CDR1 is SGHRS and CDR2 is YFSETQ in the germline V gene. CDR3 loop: CASSQNGGFGDTQYF. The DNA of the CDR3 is TGCGCCAGCAGCCAAAATGGGGGCTTTGGAGATACGCAGTATTTT.

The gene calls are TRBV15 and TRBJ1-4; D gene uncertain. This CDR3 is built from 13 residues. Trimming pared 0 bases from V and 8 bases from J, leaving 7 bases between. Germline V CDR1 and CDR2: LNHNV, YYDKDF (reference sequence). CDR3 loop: CATSRDLEEKLFF. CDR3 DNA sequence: TGTGCCACCAGCAGAGATCTTGAAGAAAAACTGTTTTTT.

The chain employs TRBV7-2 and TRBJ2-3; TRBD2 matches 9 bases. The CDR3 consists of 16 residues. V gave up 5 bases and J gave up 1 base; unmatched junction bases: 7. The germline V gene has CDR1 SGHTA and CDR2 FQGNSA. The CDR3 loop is CASSQGRTSGTDTQYF. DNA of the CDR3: TGTGCCAGCAGCCAGGGCCGGACTAGCGGCACAGATACGCAGTATTTT.

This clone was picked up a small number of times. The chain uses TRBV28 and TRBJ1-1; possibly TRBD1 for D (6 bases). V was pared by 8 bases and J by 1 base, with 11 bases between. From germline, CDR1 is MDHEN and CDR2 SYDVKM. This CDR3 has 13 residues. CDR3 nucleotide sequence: TGTGCCAGCGTTAGGGGGGGGAACACTGAAGCTTTCTTT. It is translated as CASVRGGNTEAFF. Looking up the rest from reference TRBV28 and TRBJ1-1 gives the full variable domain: DVKVTQSSRYLVKRTGEKVFLECVQDMDHENMFWYRQDPGLGLRLIYFSYDVKMKEKGDIPEGYSVSREKKERFSLILESASTNQTSMYLCASVRGGNTEAFFGQGTRLTVV.